A single sample gave rise to the 10 T cell receptor beta chains below, sequenced in a study of shared clonotypes between healthy human individuals. The assay was immunoSEQ multiplex PCR, and TCRdb's table has in-frame clones only and misses some. The sample consists of roughly 530,000 clones, 90% to 96% of them appearing once. The specimen sequenced was naive CD4+ T cells sorted from blood. Subset indicated: CD45RA+ positively selected. All receptors come from a woman aged 25-40 years in good health.

The chain uses TRBV5-4 and TRBJ1-6; 9 bases agree with TRBD1. There are 16 residues in the CDR3. J gave up 7 bases and V 0 bases, and 5 bases lay outside the gene matches. Germline lookup yields CDR1 SGHNT and CDR2 YYREEE (reference sequence). Written as DNA, the CDR3 is TGTGCCAGCAGCTTGGGACAGGGGGGTGACAATTCACCCCTCCACTTT. Encoded protein: CASSLGQGGDNSPLHF. The full variable domain, its missing parts supplied by reference TRBV5-4 and TRBJ1-6, is ETGVTQSPTHLIKTRGQQVTLRCSSQSGHNTVSWYQQALGQGPQFIFQYYREEENGRGNFPPRFSGLQFPNYSSELNVNALELDDSALYLCASSLGQGGDNSPLHFGNGTRLTVT.

A single count supports this clone. The CDR3 here is CASSLPSRGGSSYEQYF. CDR3 in DNA: TGTGCCAGCAGCTTACCCAGCCGGGGCGGGAGCTCCTACGAGCAGTACTTC. This chain joins TRBV5-4 and TRBJ2-7, with 7 nucleotides matching TRBD2. The junction had 11 bases not matched to a gene; V was cut back by 2 bases and J by 0 bases. CDR3 size: 17 residues. Germline CDR1 is SGHNT and CDR2 is YYREEE (reference sequence).

The chain has TRBV11-2 and TRBJ1-2; D is unresolved. The CDR3 has 13 amino acids. Germline CDR1 is SGHAT and CDR2 is FQNNGV. Trimming cost V 4 bases and J 6 bases, with 12 bases left between them. CDR3 loop: CASSSYSLDGYTF. For the CDR3, the DNA is TGTGCCAGCAGCTCATACAGCTTGGATGGCTACACCTTC.

The chain recombines TRBV6-6 with TRBJ2-1; tentatively, D is TRBD2 (5 bases). There are 14 residues in the CDR3. Germline V gene data show CDR1 as MNHNY and CDR2 as SVGAGI (reference sequence). Trimming shortened V by 6 bases and J by 3 bases, and 12 bases separated the two germline ends. The CDR3 sequence is CASRGRDLYNEQFF. The DNA of the CDR3 is TGTGCCAGCAGAGGACGGGATCTCTACAATGAGCAGTTCTTC.

The rearrangement joins TRBV5-4 to TRBJ2-5; D perhaps matches TRBD2 (6 bases). The J call is in doubt because the DNA end fits TRBJ2-7 better. The germline gives CDR1 SGHNT, CDR2 YYREEE (reference sequence). The CDR3 spans 15 residues. The CDR3 loop reads CASSLAGTGTYEQYF. The CDR3 nucleotides are TGTGCCAGCAGCTTGGCCGGGACTGGGACCTACGAGCAGTACTTC.

This chain uses TRBV5-1 with TRBJ1-5, with D possibly TRBD1 on 6 matching bases. The germline V and J ends were trimmed by 4 bases and 3 bases, with 17 bases remaining between them. Germline-derived CDR1 and CDR2 are SGHRS and YFSETQ. The CDR3 contains 16 residues. In DNA, the CDR3 is TGCGCCAGCAGCGCGGCCCCGGGACAAATCAATCAGCCCCAGCATTTT. It specifies CASSAAPGQINQPQHF.

V and J are TRBV7-2 and TRBJ2-2, with TRBD2 identical over 9 bases. The junction had 5 bases not matched to a gene; V was cut back by 5 bases and J by 7 bases. The length of the CDR3 is 14 residues. Per germline, CDR1 SGHTA and CDR2 FQGNSA. The CDR3 is CASSPGLAVGELFF. Written as DNA, the CDR3 is TGTGCCAGCAGCCCGGGACTAGCTGTCGGGGAGCTGTTTTTT.

This chain links TRBV7-9 with TRBJ1-4, with D unresolved. The CDR3 is made up of 14 amino acids. Germline lookup yields CDR1 SEHNR and CDR2 FQNEAQ (reference sequence). The ends were cut back, 6 bases at V and 12 bases at J, with 20 bases in the middle. The CDR3 DNA is TGTGCCAGCAGTCCATCTTCAGGATACGGCGAACTGTTTTTT. Translating gives CASSPSSGYGELFF.

This clone was counted once. This chain uses TRBV6-1 with TRBJ2-6, with a possible D match to TRBD2 (6 bases). The CDR3 is made up of 14 amino acids. Looked up from germline, CDR1 is MNHNS and CDR2 is SASEGT. The ends were cut back, 6 bases at V and 0 bases at J, with 6 bases in the middle. CDR3 in DNA: TGTGCCAGCAGGCGGGACTCTGGGGCCAACGTCCTGACTTTC. It specifies CASRRDSGANVLTF.

The rearrangement joins TRBV11-2 to TRBJ2-7; D is undetermined. Trimming took off 1 base at V and 6 bases at J, with 16 bases between the two ends. Germline loops: CDR1 SGHAT, CDR2 FQNNGV. The CDR3 covers 15 residues. CDR3 DNA: TGTGCCAGCAGCTTAGGTCCGACCGTGGGCACCGAGCAGTACTTC. Translated, it gives CASSLGPTVGTEQYF.